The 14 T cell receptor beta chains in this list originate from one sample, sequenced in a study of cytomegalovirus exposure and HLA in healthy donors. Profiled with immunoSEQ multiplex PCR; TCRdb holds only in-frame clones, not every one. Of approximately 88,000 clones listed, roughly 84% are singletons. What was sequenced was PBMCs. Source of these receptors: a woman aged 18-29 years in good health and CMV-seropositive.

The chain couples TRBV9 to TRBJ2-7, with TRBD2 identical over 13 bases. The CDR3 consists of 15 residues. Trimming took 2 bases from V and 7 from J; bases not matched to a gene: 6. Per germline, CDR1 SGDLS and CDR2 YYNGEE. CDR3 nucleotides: TGTGCCAGCAGCGTCACTAGCGGGGGGGCTGGTGAGCAGTACTTC. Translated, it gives CASSVTSGGAGEQYF.

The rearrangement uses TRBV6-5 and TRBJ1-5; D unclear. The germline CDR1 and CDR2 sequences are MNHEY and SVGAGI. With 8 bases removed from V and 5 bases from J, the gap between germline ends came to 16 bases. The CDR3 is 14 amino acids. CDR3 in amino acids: CASGPRVRDQPQHF. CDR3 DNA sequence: TGTGCCAGCGGACCTCGGGTGCGGGATCAGCCCCAGCATTTT.

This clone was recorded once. In DNA form, the CDR3 reads TGTGCCAGCAGCTTAGGCGGGGGTGGGCAGCCCCAGCATTTT. Its translation is CASSLGGGGQPQHF. The V call is TRBV7-9, the J call TRBJ1-5, with a weak D call TRBD1 (5 bases). V shed 1 base and J shed 7 bases, with 11 bases lying between them. CDR3 length: 14 residues. Germline-derived CDR1 and CDR2 are SEHNR and FQNEAQ (reference sequence). The full variable domain, in which reference TRBV7-9 and TRBJ1-5 provide the parts outside the CDR3, is DTGVSQNPRHKITKRGQNVTFRCDPISEHNRLYWYRQTLGQGPEFLTYFQNEAQLEKSRLLSDRFSAERPKGSFSTLEIQRTEQGDSAMYLCASSLGGGGQPQHFGDGTRLSIL.

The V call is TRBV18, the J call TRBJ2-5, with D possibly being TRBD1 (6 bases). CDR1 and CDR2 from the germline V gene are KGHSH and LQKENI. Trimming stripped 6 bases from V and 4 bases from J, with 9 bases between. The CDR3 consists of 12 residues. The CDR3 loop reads CASSRRGETQYF. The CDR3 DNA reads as TGTGCCAGCTCGCGCAGGGGAGAGACCCAGTACTTC.

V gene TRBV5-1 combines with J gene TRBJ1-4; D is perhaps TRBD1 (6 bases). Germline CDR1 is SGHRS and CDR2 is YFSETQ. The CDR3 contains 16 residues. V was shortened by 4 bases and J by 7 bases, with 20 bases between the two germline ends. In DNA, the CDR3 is TGCGCCAGCAGCGACTCACGGGGGGCTGAGGGTGAAAAACTGTTTTTT. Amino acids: CASSDSRGAEGEKLFF.

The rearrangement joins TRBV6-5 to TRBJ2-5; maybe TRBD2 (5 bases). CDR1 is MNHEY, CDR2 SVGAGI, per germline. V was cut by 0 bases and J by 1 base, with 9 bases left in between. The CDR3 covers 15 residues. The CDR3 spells CASSYSQDSQETQYF. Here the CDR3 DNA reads TGTGCCAGCAGTTACTCGCAGGACTCCCAAGAGACCCAGTACTTC.

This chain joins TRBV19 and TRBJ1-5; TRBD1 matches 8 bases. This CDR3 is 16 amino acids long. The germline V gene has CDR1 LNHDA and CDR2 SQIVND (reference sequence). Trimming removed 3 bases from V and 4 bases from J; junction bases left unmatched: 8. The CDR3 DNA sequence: TGTGCCAGTAGTATCTCGACAGGGGAGAAGAATCAGCCCCAGCATTTT. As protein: CASSISTGEKNQPQHF.

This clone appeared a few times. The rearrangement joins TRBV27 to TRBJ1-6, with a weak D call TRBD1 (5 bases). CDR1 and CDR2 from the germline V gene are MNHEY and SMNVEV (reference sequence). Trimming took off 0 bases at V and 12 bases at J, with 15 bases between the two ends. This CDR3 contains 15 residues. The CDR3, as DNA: TGTGCCAGCAGTTTATCGGCAGCAGGGCACGGACCCCTCCACTTT. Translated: CASSLSAAGHGPLHF.

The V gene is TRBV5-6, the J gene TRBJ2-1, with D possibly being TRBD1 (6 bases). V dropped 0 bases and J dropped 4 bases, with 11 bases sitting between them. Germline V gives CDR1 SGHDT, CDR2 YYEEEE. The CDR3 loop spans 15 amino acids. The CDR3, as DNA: TGTGCCAGCAGCTTGGAGGGGGTAGGATACAATGAGCAGTTCTTC. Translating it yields CASSLEGVGYNEQFF.

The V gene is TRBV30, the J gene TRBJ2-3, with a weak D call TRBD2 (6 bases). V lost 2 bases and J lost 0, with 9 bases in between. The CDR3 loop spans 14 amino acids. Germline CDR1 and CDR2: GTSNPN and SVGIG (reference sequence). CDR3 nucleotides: TGTGCCTGGAGTCGGACTACTAGCACAGATACGCAGTATTTT. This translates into CAWSRTTSTDTQYF.

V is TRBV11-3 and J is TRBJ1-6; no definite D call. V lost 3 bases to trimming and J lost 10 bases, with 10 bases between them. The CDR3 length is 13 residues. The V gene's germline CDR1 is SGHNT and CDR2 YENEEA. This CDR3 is CASSFEGGSPLHF. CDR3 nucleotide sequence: TGTGCCAGCAGCTTCGAGGGCGGATCACCCCTCCACTTT.

The CDR3 DNA reads TGTGCCAGCAGTGTAGCGGGAGACACAGATACGCAGTATTTT. It is translated as CASSVAGDTDTQYF. The chain joins TRBV6-4 to TRBJ2-3; 9 bases agree with TRBD2. J gave up 2 bases and V 4 bases, and 1 base lay outside the gene matches. Germline V gene sequence: CDR1 MRHNA, CDR2 SNTAGT. This CDR3 has 14 amino acids.

The CDR3 loop is CASSLEGTASYEQYF. DNA of the CDR3: TGTGCCAGCAGCTTAGAAGGGACAGCCTCCTACGAGCAGTACTTC. This chain links TRBV7-6 with TRBJ2-7; TRBD1 matches 7 bases. This CDR3 comprises 15 residues. Germline CDR1 and CDR2: SGHVS and FNYEAQ. V trimming: 1 base; J trimming: 0 bases; junction bases outside the gene matches: 3.

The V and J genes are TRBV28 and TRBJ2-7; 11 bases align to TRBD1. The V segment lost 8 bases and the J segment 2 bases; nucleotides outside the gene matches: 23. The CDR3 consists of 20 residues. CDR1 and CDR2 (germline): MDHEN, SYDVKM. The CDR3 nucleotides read TGTGCCAGCGCCTCGAATTTAATGGACAGGGGGCTCGGGACCCCCTACGAGCAGTACTTC. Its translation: CASASNLMDRGLGTPYEQYF. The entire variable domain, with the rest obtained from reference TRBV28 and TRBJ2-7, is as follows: DVKVTQSSRYLVKRTGEKVFLECVQDMDHENMFWYRQDPGLGLRLIYFSYDVKMKEKGDIPEGYSVSREKKERFSLILESASTNQTSMYLCASASNLMDRGLGTPYEQYFGPGTRLTVT.